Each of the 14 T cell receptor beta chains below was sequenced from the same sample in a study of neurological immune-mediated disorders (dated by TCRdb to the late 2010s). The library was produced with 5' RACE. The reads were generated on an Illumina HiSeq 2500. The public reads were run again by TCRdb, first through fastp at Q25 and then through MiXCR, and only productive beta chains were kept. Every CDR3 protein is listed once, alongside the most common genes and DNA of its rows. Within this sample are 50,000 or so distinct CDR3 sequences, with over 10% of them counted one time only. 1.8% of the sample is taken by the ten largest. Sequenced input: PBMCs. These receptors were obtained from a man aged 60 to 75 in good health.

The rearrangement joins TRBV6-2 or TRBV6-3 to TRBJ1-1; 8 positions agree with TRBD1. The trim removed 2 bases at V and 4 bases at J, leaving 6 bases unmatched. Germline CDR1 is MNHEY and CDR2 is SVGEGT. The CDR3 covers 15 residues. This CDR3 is CASSYRQGRITEAFF. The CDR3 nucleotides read TGTGCCAGCAGTTACCGACAGGGGAGAATCACTGAAGCTTTCTTT.

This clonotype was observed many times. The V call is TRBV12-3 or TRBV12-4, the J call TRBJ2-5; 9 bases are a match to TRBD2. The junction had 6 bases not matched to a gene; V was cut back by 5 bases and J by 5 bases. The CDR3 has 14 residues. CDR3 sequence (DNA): TGTGCCAGCAGTGAGGCGGGGGGGCCGGAGACCCAGTACTTC. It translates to CASSEAGGPETQYF.

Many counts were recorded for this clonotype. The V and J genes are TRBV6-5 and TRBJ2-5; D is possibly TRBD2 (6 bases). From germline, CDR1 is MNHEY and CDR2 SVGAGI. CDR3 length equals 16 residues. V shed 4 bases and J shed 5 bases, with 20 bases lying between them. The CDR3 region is CASSFSLAMAGETQYF. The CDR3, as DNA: TGTGCCAGCAGTTTTAGCCTAGCGATGGCGGGGGAGACCCAGTACTTC.

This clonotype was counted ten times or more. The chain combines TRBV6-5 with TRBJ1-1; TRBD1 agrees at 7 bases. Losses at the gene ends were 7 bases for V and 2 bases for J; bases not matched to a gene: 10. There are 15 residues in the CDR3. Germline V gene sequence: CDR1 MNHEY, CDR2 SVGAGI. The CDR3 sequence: CASKNGQAINTEAFF. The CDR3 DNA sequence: TGTGCCAGCAAGAATGGACAGGCAATAAACACTGAAGCTTTCTTT.

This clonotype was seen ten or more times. CDR3 nucleotides: TGTGCCAGCAGTTTCCTCGGGGCTAGCGGTGGGGAGACCCAGTACTTC. Translated, it gives CASSFLGASGGETQYF. This chain links TRBV28 with TRBJ2-5; 7 bases line up with TRBD2. J gave up 5 bases and V 3 bases, and 12 bases lay outside the gene matches. Germline-derived CDR1 and CDR2 are MDHEN and SYDVKM. This CDR3 spans 16 amino acids.

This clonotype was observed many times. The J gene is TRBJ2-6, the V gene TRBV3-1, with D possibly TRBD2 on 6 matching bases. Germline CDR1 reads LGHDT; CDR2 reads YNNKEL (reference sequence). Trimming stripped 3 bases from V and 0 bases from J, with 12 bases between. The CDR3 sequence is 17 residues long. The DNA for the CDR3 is TGTGCCAGCAGCCAGGGGGACTCTCGCTCTGGGGCCAACGTCCTGACTTTC. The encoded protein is CASSQGDSRSGANVLTF.

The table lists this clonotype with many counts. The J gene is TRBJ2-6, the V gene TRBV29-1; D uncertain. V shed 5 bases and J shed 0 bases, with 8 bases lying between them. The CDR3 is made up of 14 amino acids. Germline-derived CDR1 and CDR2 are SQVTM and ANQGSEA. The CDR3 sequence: CSVLRHSGANVLTF. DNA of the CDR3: TGCAGCGTTTTAAGACACTCTGGGGCCAACGTCCTGACTTTC.

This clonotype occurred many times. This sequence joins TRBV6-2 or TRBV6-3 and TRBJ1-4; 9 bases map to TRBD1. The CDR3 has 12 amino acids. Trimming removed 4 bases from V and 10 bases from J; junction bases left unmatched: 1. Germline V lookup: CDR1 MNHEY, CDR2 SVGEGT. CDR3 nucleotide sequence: TGTGCCAGCAGTTCGACAGGGGGAAAACTGTTTTTT. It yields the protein CASSSTGGKLFF.

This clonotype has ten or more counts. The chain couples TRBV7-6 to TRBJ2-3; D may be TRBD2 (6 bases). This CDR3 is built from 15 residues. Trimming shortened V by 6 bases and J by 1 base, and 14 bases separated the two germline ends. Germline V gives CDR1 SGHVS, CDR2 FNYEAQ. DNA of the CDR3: TGTGCCAGCAGTAAGGGGACTCAGGGCACAGATACGCAGTATTTT. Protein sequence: CASSKGTQGTDTQYF. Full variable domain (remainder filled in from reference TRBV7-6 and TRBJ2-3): GAGVSQSPRYKVTKRGQDVALRCDPISGHVSLYWYRQALGQGPEFLTYFNYEAQQDKSGLPNDRFSAERPEGSISTLTIQRTEQRDSAMYRCASSKGTQGTDTQYFGPGTRLTVL.

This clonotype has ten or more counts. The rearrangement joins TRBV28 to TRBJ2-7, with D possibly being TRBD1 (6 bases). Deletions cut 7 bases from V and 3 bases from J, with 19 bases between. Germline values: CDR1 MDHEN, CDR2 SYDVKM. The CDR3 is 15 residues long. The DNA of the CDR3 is TGTGCCAGCACCTCTCATGGACAGTCGAACTACGAGCAGTACTTC. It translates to CASTSHGQSNYEQYF.

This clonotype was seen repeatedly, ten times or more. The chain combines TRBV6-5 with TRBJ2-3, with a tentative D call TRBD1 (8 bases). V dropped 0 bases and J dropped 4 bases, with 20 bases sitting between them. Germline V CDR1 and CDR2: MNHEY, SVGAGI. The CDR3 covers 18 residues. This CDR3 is CASSYSGGTGGVADTQYF. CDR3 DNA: TGTGCCAGCAGTTACTCGGGGGGGACAGGTGGGGTCGCAGATACGCAGTATTTT.

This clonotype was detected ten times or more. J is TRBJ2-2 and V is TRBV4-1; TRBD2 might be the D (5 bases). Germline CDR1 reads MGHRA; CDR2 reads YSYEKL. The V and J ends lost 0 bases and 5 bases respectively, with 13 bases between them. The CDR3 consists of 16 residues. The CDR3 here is CASSQEAAGGTGELFF. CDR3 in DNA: TGCGCCAGCAGCCAAGAGGCGGCCGGCGGGACCGGGGAGCTGTTTTTT.

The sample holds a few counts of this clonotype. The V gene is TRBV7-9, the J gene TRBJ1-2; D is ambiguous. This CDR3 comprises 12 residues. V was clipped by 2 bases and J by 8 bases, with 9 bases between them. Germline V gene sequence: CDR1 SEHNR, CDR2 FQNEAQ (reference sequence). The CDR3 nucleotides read TGTGCCAGCAGCTTATTACTCGGAGGCTACACCTTC. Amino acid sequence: CASSLLLGGYTF.

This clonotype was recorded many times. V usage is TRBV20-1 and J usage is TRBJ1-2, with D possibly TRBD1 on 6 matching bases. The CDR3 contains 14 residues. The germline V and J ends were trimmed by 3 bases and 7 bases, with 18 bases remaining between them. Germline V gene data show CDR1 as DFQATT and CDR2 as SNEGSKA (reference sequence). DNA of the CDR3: TGCAGTGCTAGGAAACAGGGTACAGGCGGTGGCTACACCTTC. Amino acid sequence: CSARKQGTGGGYTF.